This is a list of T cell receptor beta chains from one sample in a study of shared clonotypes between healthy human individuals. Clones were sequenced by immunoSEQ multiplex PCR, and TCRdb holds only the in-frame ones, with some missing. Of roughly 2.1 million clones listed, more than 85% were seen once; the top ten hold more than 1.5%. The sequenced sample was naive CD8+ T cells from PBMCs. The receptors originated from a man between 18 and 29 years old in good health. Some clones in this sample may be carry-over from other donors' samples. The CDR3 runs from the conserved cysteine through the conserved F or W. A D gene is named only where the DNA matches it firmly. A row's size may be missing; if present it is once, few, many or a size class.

CDR3: CASSLDGFGNTIYF
DNA: TGTGCCAGCAGCTTAGATGGGTTTGGAAACACCATATATTTT
V: TRBV11-2
J: TRBJ1-3
D: .
size: .

CDR3: CASSLPQGTDQPQHF
DNA: TGTGCCAGCAGTTTACCCCAGGGAACTGATCAGCCCCAGCATTTT
V: TRBV28
J: TRBJ1-5
D: .
size: .

CDR3: CASTTGGTEAFF
DNA: TGTGCCAGTACCACAGGGGGCACTGAAGCTTTCTTT
V: TRBV19
J: TRBJ1-1
D: TRBD1
size: .

CDR3: CASSEGQDYEQYF
DNA: TGTGCCAGCAGTGAAGGCCAGGACTACGAGCAGTACTTC
V: TRBV6-1
J: TRBJ2-7
D: .
size: .

CDR3: CASSVSGGEGNTIYF
DNA: TGTGCCAGCAGCGTATCTGGGGGGGAAGGAAACACCATATATTTT
V: TRBV9
J: TRBJ1-3
D: .
size: .

CDR3: CASSLEGNEQFF
DNA: TGTGCCAGCAGCTTAGAAGGGAATGAGCAGTTCTTC
V: TRBV7-9
J: TRBJ2-1
D: .
size: .

CDR3: CASSFTGESYNEQFF
DNA: TGTGCCAGCAGCTTTACCGGCGAATCCTACAATGAGCAGTTCTTC
V: TRBV7-9
J: TRBJ2-1
D: .
size: .

CDR3: CASRTGGSYEQYF
DNA: TGTGCCAGCAGGACGGGAGGCTCCTACGAGCAGTACTTC
V: TRBV27
J: TRBJ2-7
D: TRBD2
size: .

CDR3: CASSLDQDIWSTGELFF
DNA: TGTGCCAGCAGCTTAGATCAGGACATATGGAGCACCGGGGAGCTGTTTTTT
V: TRBV7-9
J: TRBJ2-2
D: .
size: .

CDR3: CASSYSEGNEQYF
DNA: TGTGCCAGCAGTTACTCGGAGGGTAACGAGCAGTACTTC
V: TRBV6-5
J: TRBJ2-7
D: .
size: .

CDR3: CASSSSAPNYGYTF
DNA: TGTGCCAGCAGCTCTAGCGCCCCTAACTATGGCTACACCTTC
V: TRBV7-3
J: TRBJ1-2
D: .
size: .

CDR3: CASSSRDRASYEQYF
DNA: TGTGCCAGCAGCTCCCGGGACAGGGCTTCCTACGAGCAGTACTTC
V: TRBV11-2
J: TRBJ2-7
D: TRBD1
size: .

CDR3: CASSSYTAVPGSNYGYTF
DNA: TGTGCCAGCAGTTCCTATACCGCCGTACCGGGGTCTAACTATGGCTACACCTTC
V: TRBV27
J: TRBJ1-2
D: .
size: .

CDR3: CASSERLAGSLHTQYF
DNA: TGTGCCAGCAGTGAAAGACTAGCGGGCTCCCTCCATACGCAGTATTTT
V: TRBV2
J: TRBJ2-3
D: TRBD2
size: .

CDR3: CASSLVFRDEQFF
DNA: TGTGCCAGCAGCTTAGTTTTTAGAGATGAGCAGTTCTTC
V: TRBV7-6
J: TRBJ2-1
D: .
size: .

CDR3: CASSLGGVHQPQHF
DNA: TGTGCCAGCAGCTTGGGGGGGGTGCATCAGCCCCAGCATTTT
V: TRBV5-6
J: TRBJ1-5
D: .
size: .

CDR3: CAISEPQAPTDTQYF
DNA: TGTGCCATCAGTGAGCCCCAGGCCCCCACAGATACGCAGTATTTT
V: TRBV10-3
J: TRBJ2-3
D: .
size: .

CDR3: CASSYSDRSYEQYF
DNA: TGTGCCAGCAGTTACTCCGACAGGTCCTACGAGCAGTACTTC
V: TRBV6-5
J: TRBJ2-7
D: .
size: .

CDR3: CASSDYRDDQPQHF
DNA: TGTGCCAGCAGCGACTACAGGGACGATCAGCCCCAGCATTTT
V: TRBV5-6
J: TRBJ1-5
D: .
size: .

CDR3: CSVQGLADYEQYF
DNA: TGCAGCGTCCAGGGACTAGCAGACTACGAGCAGTACTTC
V: TRBV29-1
J: TRBJ2-7
D: TRBD2
size: .

CDR3: CSVEEGRGTEAFF
DNA: TGCAGCGTTGAAGAAGGGAGGGGCACTGAAGCTTTCTTT
V: TRBV29-1
J: TRBJ1-1
D: .
size: few

CDR3: CASSSRDGPYEQYF
DNA: TGTGCCAGCAGCTCCCGGGACGGGCCCTACGAGCAGTACTTC
V: TRBV7-8
J: TRBJ2-7
D: .
size: .

CDR3: CASRPRDSSGNTIYF
DNA: TGTGCCAGCAGACCCCGGGACAGCTCTGGAAACACCATATATTTT
V: TRBV27
J: TRBJ1-3
D: TRBD1
size: .

CDR3: CASGTAYEQYF
DNA: TGTGCCTCCGGGACAGCCTACGAGCAGTACTTC
V: TRBV6-5
J: TRBJ2-7
D: TRBD1
size: .

CDR3: CASSWRGGQSTSGSFTGELFF
DNA: TGCGCCAGCAGTTGGCGAGGGGGACAGTCGACTAGCGGGAGTTTCACCGGGGAGCTGTTTTTT
V: TRBV5-1
J: TRBJ2-2
D: TRBD2
size: .

CDR3: CASSWTVSGNTIYF
DNA: TGTGCCAGCAGTTGGACGGTATCTGGAAACACCATATATTTT
V: TRBV28
J: TRBJ1-3
D: .
size: .

CDR3: CASSQGSKGVHSYEQYF
DNA: TGCGCCAGCAGTCAAGGGAGTAAAGGGGTTCACTCCTACGAGCAGTACTTC
V: TRBV5-1
J: TRBJ2-7
D: .
size: .

CDR3: CASSPATSGDNEQFF
DNA: TGTGCCAGCAGCCCAGCGACTAGCGGCGACAATGAGCAGTTCTTC
V: TRBV7-9
J: TRBJ2-1
D: TRBD2
size: .

CDR3: CASSSGYYEQYF
DNA: TGTGCCAGCAGCTCCGGGTACTACGAGCAGTACTTC
V: TRBV5-6
J: TRBJ2-7
D: .
size: .

CDR3: CASSLLGTGDTEAFF
DNA: TGTGCCAGCAGTTTATTGGGGACAGGGGACACTGAAGCTTTCTTT
V: TRBV28
J: TRBJ1-1
D: TRBD1
size: few

CDR3: CASSPSLSGRAYDEQFF
DNA: TGTGCCAGCAGCCCTTCCCTTAGCGGGAGGGCCTACGATGAGCAGTTCTTC
V: TRBV11-2
J: TRBJ2-1
D: TRBD2
size: .

CDR3: CASSPDGTEAFF
DNA: TGTGCCAGCAGCCCGGATGGCACTGAAGCTTTCTTT
V: TRBV9
J: TRBJ1-1
D: .
size: .

CDR3: CASSLLGDAGTEAFF
DNA: TGTGCCAGCAGTTTACTGGGCGACGCGGGCACTGAAGCTTTCTTT
V: TRBV28
J: TRBJ1-1
D: .
size: .

CDR3: CASSIRAPNYGYTF
DNA: TGTGCCAGCAGCATCAGGGCACCTAACTATGGCTACACCTTC
V: TRBV27
J: TRBJ1-2
D: .
size: .

CDR3: CASSLLGEQYF
DNA: TGTGCCAGCAGCCTACTCGGCGAGCAGTACTTC
V: TRBV5-4
J: TRBJ2-7
D: .
size: .

CDR3: CASSLSDVEGIAHHYGYTF
DNA: TGTGCCAGCAGCCTAAGTGACGTTGAGGGGATTGCACACCACTATGGCTACACCTTC
V: TRBV21-1
J: TRBJ1-2
D: .
size: once

CDR3: CASSPDRALLQYF
DNA: TGTGCCAGCAGCCCGGACAGGGCCCTGTTGCAGTACTTC
V: TRBV5-6
J: TRBJ2-7
D: TRBD1
size: .

CDR3: CASSLGRIGTGELFF
DNA: TGTGCCAGCAGCCTGGGTCGGATTGGCACCGGGGAGCTGTTTTTT
V: TRBV7-6
J: TRBJ2-2
D: .
size: .

CDR3: CASSYVGARDEQYF
DNA: TGTGCCAGCAGTTATGTCGGGGCAAGGGACGAGCAGTACTTC
V: TRBV6-5
J: TRBJ2-7
D: .
size: .

CDR3: CASSLGPSYEQYF
DNA: TGTGCCAGCAGCTTAGGCCCGAGTTACGAGCAGTACTTC
V: TRBV7-9
J: TRBJ2-7
D: .
size: .

CDR3: CASSSRQGSGANVLTF
DNA: TGCGCCAGCAGCTCGAGACAGGGGTCTGGGGCCAACGTCCTGACTTTC
V: TRBV5-1
J: TRBJ2-6
D: TRBD1
size: .

CDR3: CASSEGVLDYEQYF
DNA: TGTGCCAGCAGTGAGGGGGTCCTTGACTACGAGCAGTACTTC
V: TRBV6-1
J: TRBJ2-7
D: .
size: once

CDR3: CSARRGGYTF
DNA: TGCAGTGCTAGGCGGGGTGGCTACACCTTC
V: TRBV20-1
J: TRBJ1-2
D: .
size: once

CDR3: CASSKLAGGIFSTDTQYF
DNA: TGTGCCAGCAGCAAATTGGCGGGGGGAATCTTTAGCACAGATACGCAGTATTTT
V: TRBV21-1
J: TRBJ2-3
D: .
size: .

CDR3: CASSAGLPNTGELFF
DNA: TGTGCCAGCAGTGCCGGACTACCTAACACCGGGGAGCTGTTTTTT
V: TRBV2
J: TRBJ2-2
D: .
size: .

CDR3: CASSFPGEDHRDTQYF
DNA: TGTGCCAGCAGTTTCCCAGGGGAAGATCACAGGGATACGCAGTATTTT
V: TRBV27
J: TRBJ2-3
D: .
size: .

CDR3: CASSVGGGPQPQHF
DNA: TGTGCCAGCAGCGTAGGGGGGGGCCCTCAGCCCCAGCATTTT
V: TRBV9
J: TRBJ1-5
D: .
size: .

CDR3: CASSLWLNTEAFF
DNA: TGTGCCAGCAGTTTGTGGCTGAACACTGAAGCTTTCTTT
V: TRBV27
J: TRBJ1-1
D: .
size: .

CDR3: CASSFEGGIGYEQYF
DNA: TGTGCCAGCAGCTTTGAAGGGGGGATTGGCTACGAGCAGTACTTC
V: TRBV12-1
J: TRBJ2-7
D: .
size: .

CDR3: CASSPPSTEAFF
DNA: TGTGCCAGCAGTCCACCGAGCACTGAAGCTTTCTTT
V: TRBV27
J: TRBJ1-1
D: .
size: .